The entry below gives a single TCR beta chain sequence along with its context. Its specificity is not known. The study profiled TCR beta VDJ and CDR3 using genomic DNA as template. TCRdb ran MiXCR on the reads and lists one entry per CDR3 protein. The top ten clones hold approximately 40% of a sample with about 270,000 distinct CDR3 sequences, approximately 86% of them seen once. It was patients with CD8+CD57+ cell expansion by flow cytometry who were chosen for sequencing. Every patient presented with severe acquired aplastic anemia. The sample belongs to a study of CD8+CD57+ T cells in acquired aplastic anemia. Study-wide results and limits: The study identified around 28 CD8+ CDR3 sequences shared by patients and controls. Patients and healthy controls showed no significant CD8+ Simpson's diversity difference.

Sequencing was performed on sorted CD4+, CD8+, or CD8+CD57+ T cells (not recorded which) from PBMCs. This TCR came from a human donor with aplastic anemia.

The CDR3 DNA reads TGTGCCAGCAGCCCCTGGAGCCATGGGGCCAACGTCCAGTATTTT. As protein: CASSPWSHGANVQYF. This sequence joins TRBV9 and TRBJ2-3, with a tentative D call TRBD1 (5 bases). The CDR3 is 15 amino acids. CDR1 SGDLS and CDR2 YYNGEE come from the germline V gene. Trimming took 4 bases from V and 12 from J, leaving 24 bases between them.